These 26 T cell receptor beta chains were all obtained from the same sample, sequenced in a study of read filtering for tumor transcriptome and immune sequencing. The library was built from about 400 ng RNA with molecular barcoded adaptors for alpha/delta and beta/gamma chains. TCRdb passed the reads through MiXCR, listing each CDR3 protein once. The table has 75,000 to 90,000 distinct CDR3 sequences, about 12% seen once. Material: a population of CD138-negative cells sorted from bone marrow. These receptors all stem from a donor at least 40 years old with multiple myeloma.

This clonotype was detected ten times or more. The chain uses TRBV20-1 and TRBJ2-5, with 11 bases lining up with TRBD1. In germline, CDR1 is DFQATT, CDR2 SNEGSKA (reference sequence). This CDR3 comprises 14 residues. V dropped 3 bases and J dropped 4; count of bases not matched to a gene: 4. The CDR3 region has the DNA TGCAGTGCTAGTCGGGACAGGGGGTTAGAGACCCAGTACTTC. It translates to CSASRDRGLETQYF.

The chain is built from TRBV7-9 and TRBJ2-2; D not certain. CDR1 is SEHNR and CDR2 is FQNEAQ in the germline V gene (reference sequence). The CDR3 runs to 13 residues. Trimming took off 0 bases at V and 6 bases at J, with 5 bases between the two ends. DNA of the CDR3: TGTGCCAGCAGCTTAGCCGCGGCCGGGGAGCTGTTTTTT. Its translation is CASSLAAAGELFF.

Concerning this clonotype: This may arise from a read error, as a much more abundant clone is one base away. No conserved phenylalanine or tryptophan is present at the end of the CDR3, so a read error is the likely explanation. The chain recombines TRBV20-1 with TRBJ2-7; the match to TRBD1 covers 8 bases. J gave up 4 bases and V 0 bases, and 8 bases lay outside the gene matches. CDR3 length: 15 amino acids. CDR1 and CDR2 (germline): DFQATT, SNEGSKA (reference sequence). CDR3 in amino acids: CSAREPRQGIYEQYL. The CDR3 region has the DNA TGCAGTGCTAGAGAGCCCCGACAGGGGATTTACGAGCAGTACCTC.

Many counts were recorded for this clonotype. The V and J genes are TRBV12-3 or TRBV12-4 and TRBJ2-1; D call uncertain. Trimming cost V 3 bases and J 10 bases, with 19 bases left between them. The CDR3 spans 15 residues. CDR3 coding DNA: TGTGCCAGCAGTTTCTCGCTCCAAACACGGCTGGAGCAGTTCTTC. Amino acids: CASSFSLQTRLEQFF.

This clonotype appeared many times. V and J are TRBV28 and TRBJ1-4; D is uncertain. CDR1 and CDR2 (germline): MDHEN, SYDVKM. CDR3 size: 12 residues. Trimming removed 3 bases from V and 8 bases from J, with 7 bases in between. The CDR3 loop is CASSFDGEKLFF. The CDR3 coding sequence is TGTGCCAGCAGTTTCGACGGGGAAAAACTGTTTTTT.

In this sample, this clonotype turned up many times. The chain links TRBV9 to TRBJ2-1; the D is unclear. The CDR3 has 16 residues. Trimming stripped 4 bases from V and 0 bases from J, with 14 bases between. Germline CDR1 SGDLS, CDR2 YYNGEE. CDR3 residues: CASSSRTVSSYNEQFF. For the CDR3, the DNA is TGTGCCAGCAGCTCACGGACGGTGAGCTCCTACAATGAGCAGTTCTTC.

This clonotype was recorded many times. The V and J genes are TRBV25-1 and TRBJ1-1; the D gene is possibly TRBD1 (5 bases). The CDR3 is 11 residues long. Germline values: CDR1 MGHDK, CDR2 SYGVNS. Trimming pared 8 bases from V and 4 bases from J, leaving 8 bases between. CDR3 sequence reads: CASQGGTEAFF. In DNA, the CDR3 is TGTGCCAGCCAGGGTGGCACTGAAGCTTTCTTT.

This clonotype was picked up many times. V is TRBV12-3 or TRBV12-4 and J is TRBJ1-6; perhaps TRBD1 as D (5 bases). The ends were cut back, 9 bases at V and 11 bases at J, with 14 bases in the middle. There are 12 residues in the CDR3. CDR3 sequence: CASGEVGPPLHF. The CDR3, as DNA: TGTGCCAGTGGAGAAGTGGGACCACCCCTCCACTTT.

This clonotype has just a few counts. A read error may explain this, as a much larger clone is one base away. This chain joins TRBV2 and TRBJ1-2, with a tentative D call TRBD1 (5 bases). This CDR3 comprises 16 residues. Germline-derived CDR1 and CDR2 are SNHLY and FYNNEI. The V gene lost 6 bases and the J gene lost 4 bases, with 21 bases spanning the gap. CDR3 DNA sequence: TGTGCCAGCAGGGAAAGGGCAGCGGGGCAGTCCTATGGCTACACCTTC. Its translation is CASRERAAGQSYGYTF.

The V call is TRBV29-1, the J call TRBJ2-5, with D possibly TRBD2 on 7 matching bases. Trimming shortened V by 1 base and J by 2 bases, and 17 bases separated the two germline ends. Germline V CDR1 and CDR2: SQVTM, ANQGSEA. CDR3 length: 16 amino acids. The CDR3 protein is CSVEGRGGARQETQYF. Here the CDR3 DNA reads TGCAGCGTTGAAGGGCGCGGGGGCGCGCGGCAAGAGACCCAGTACTTC.

This clonotype has just a few counts. This chain links TRBV28 with TRBJ1-2; D may be TRBD1 (6 bases). CDR1 MDHEN and CDR2 SYDVKM come from the germline V gene. With 10 bases removed from V and 4 bases from J, the gap between germline ends came to 16 bases. CDR3 length equals 13 residues. Written as DNA, the CDR3 is TGTGCCACACGAAGGGGGGAGCCCTATGGCTACACCTTC. Protein sequence: CATRRGEPYGYTF.

This clonotype was observed many times. This chain links TRBV6-5 with TRBJ2-5; 15 bases line up with TRBD2. This CDR3 is built from 17 residues. Per germline, CDR1 MNHEY and CDR2 SVGAGI. The trim removed 0 bases at V and 4 bases at J, leaving 3 bases unmatched. The CDR3 loop reads CASSYSRTSGRGETQYF. The CDR3 DNA sequence: TGTGCCAGCAGTTACTCCCGGACTAGCGGGAGGGGAGAGACCCAGTACTTC.

Points on this clonotype: With a much larger clone just one base away, this may be a read error. Given the absence of the conserved phenylalanine or tryptophan at the CDR3 end, a read error is likely. The chain couples TRBV12-3 or TRBV12-4 to TRBJ2-7, with 7 positions matching TRBD2. The CDR3 has 12 amino acids. Losses at the gene ends were 5 bases for V and 6 bases for J; bases not matched to a gene: 4. The CDR3: CASSATSSEQYL. Written as DNA, the CDR3 is TGTGCCAGCAGTGCGACTAGCTCCGAGCAGTACCTC.

The rearrangement uses TRBV4-1 and TRBJ1-5; D gene unclear. In germline, CDR1 is MGHRA, CDR2 YSYEKL. The CDR3 runs to 14 residues. Trimming took off 4 bases at V and 3 bases at J, with 10 bases between the two ends. The CDR3 DNA reads as TGCGCCAGCAGCCCTTCCCGGTTCAATCAGCCCCAGCATTTT. Translating gives CASSPSRFNQPQHF.

This clonotype was seen ten or more times. The V and J genes are TRBV10-3 and TRBJ2-2; 8 positions agree with TRBD1. V was pared by 8 bases and J by 1 base, with 6 bases of the junction left unmatched. The CDR3 is made up of 15 amino acids. CDR1 and CDR2 (germline): ENHRY, SYGVKD. CDR3 sequence (DNA): TGTGCCATCGACAGTGGGACAGGGAACACCGGGGAGCTGTTTTTT. Translation: CAIDSGTGNTGELFF.

This clonotype ranks as medium-sized (0.01 to 0.1%). In nucleotides, the CDR3 is TGCAGCGTTACACCCGCCCGAGGGTACAATGAGCAGTTCTTC. Protein: CSVTPARGYNEQFF. The chain employs TRBV29-1 and TRBJ2-1, with a tentative D call TRBD2 (5 bases). The CDR3 extends over 14 amino acids. Trimming stripped 5 bases from V and 4 bases from J, with 15 bases between. Per germline, CDR1 SQVTM and CDR2 ANQGSEA.

This clonotype was counted ten times or more. V and J are TRBV5-1 and TRBJ1-1, with unresolved D. Trimming left V 4 bases short and J 3 bases short, with 16 bases between. There are 15 residues in the CDR3. The germline V gene encodes CDR1 SGHRS and CDR2 YFSETQ. CDR3 bases: TGCGCCAGCAGCAAGGACCGTGTTCGGGACACTGAAGCTTTCTTT. This translates into CASSKDRVRDTEAFF.

This chain joins TRBV7-9 and TRBJ2-3, with 7 bases aligning to TRBD2. The CDR3 has 14 amino acids. Germline V gene sequence: CDR1 SEHNR, CDR2 FQNEAQ (reference sequence). The trim removed 2 bases at V and 5 bases at J, leaving 4 bases unmatched. Here the CDR3 DNA reads TGTGCCAGCAGCTTATTGGCTAGCGGAGATACGCAGTATTTT. This encodes CASSLLASGDTQYF.

This clonotype was seen ten or more times. The gene calls are TRBV24-1 and TRBJ2-1, with D possibly TRBD2 on 5 matching bases. Trimming stripped 4 bases from V and 9 bases from J, with 18 bases between. Germline V gene sequence: CDR1 KGHDR, CDR2 SFDVKD. This CDR3 is 15 amino acids long. In nucleotides, the CDR3 is TGTGCCACCAGTGACCAAGGACTGTTACCTAGTGAGCAGTTCTTC. As protein: CATSDQGLLPSEQFF.

This clonotype was picked up a small number of times. A much bigger clone sits one base away, suggesting this may be a read error. This rearrangement joins TRBV6-6 to TRBJ2-7, with D perhaps matching TRBD2 (6 bases). This CDR3 is built from 14 residues. Per germline, CDR1 MNHNY and CDR2 SVGAGI (reference sequence). CDR3 nucleotide sequence: TGTGCCAGCAGTCCGGGGACGCGGGGCTACGAGCGGTACTTC. This encodes CASSPGTRGYERYF.

The chain is built from TRBV7-8 and TRBJ1-5; 7 nucleotides agree with TRBD1. The J segment lost 7 bases and the V segment lost 5 bases, leaving 8 bases of the junction unmatched. Germline CDR1 and CDR2: SGHVS and FQNEAQ. The CDR3 is 14 residues long. CDR3 sequence (DNA): TGTGCCAGCAGCATGACAGGGCCATACCAGCCCCAGCATTTT. Translating it yields CASSMTGPYQPQHF.

The V call is TRBV7-2, the J call TRBJ2-3; D not resolved. Germline loops: CDR1 SGHTA, CDR2 FQGNSA. V gave up 5 bases and J gave up 0 bases, with 12 bases separating them. The CDR3 runs 15 residues. CDR3 in DNA: TGTGCCAGCAGCCCAAGGGCGGCTAGCACAGATACGCAGTATTTT. Amino acid sequence: CASSPRAASTDTQYF. The complete variable domain, with remaining parts taken from reference TRBV7-2 and TRBJ2-3, reads GAGVSQSPSNKVTEKGKDVELRCDPISGHTALYWYRQSLGQGLEFLIYFQGNSAPDKSGLPSDRFSAERTGGSVSTLTIQRTQQEDSAVYLCASSPRAASTDTQYFGPGTRLTVL.

The table lists this clonotype with many counts. The chain recombines TRBV2 with TRBJ1-1; D gene unclear. Germline V CDR1 and CDR2: SNHLY, FYNNEI. This CDR3 has 14 amino acids. V lost 7 bases and J 0 bases, leaving 12 bases between the germline ends. DNA of the CDR3: TGTGCCAGCACAGAAACGGGTTTGAACACTGAAGCTTTCTTT. Translated: CASTETGLNTEAFF.

As regards this clonotype: It is likely a read error: a sequence one base away is far more abundant. V and J are TRBV6-1 and TRBJ2-1; the D gene is possibly TRBD1 (5 bases). CDR3 length equals 14 residues. The germline CDR1 and CDR2 sequences are MNHNS and SASEGT. V shed 10 bases and J shed 1 base, with 14 bases lying between them. Here the CDR3 reads CAISSDSSYNEQFF. The CDR3, as DNA: TGTGCCATCAGCTCCGACAGTTCCTACAATGAGCAGTTCTTC.

This clonotype was observed many times. The V call is TRBV4-1, the J call TRBJ1-4; D uncertain. The germline V gene has CDR1 MGHRA and CDR2 YSYEKL. V shed 2 bases and J shed 7 bases, with 20 bases lying between them. This CDR3 is 17 amino acids long. For the CDR3, the DNA is TGCGCCAGCAGCCAAAATCCCCGGGGTCCGCGAGGTGAAAAACTGTTTTTT. Amino acids: CASSQNPRGPRGEKLFF.

This clonotype showed up many times. The J gene is TRBJ2-7, the V gene TRBV28; D is unclear. The germline CDR1 and CDR2 sequences are MDHEN and SYDVKM. The CDR3 totals 18 residues. V dropped 5 bases and J dropped 1 base, with 24 bases sitting between them. This chain's CDR3 is CASSPPRSWQARSYEQYF. The CDR3 region has the DNA TGTGCCAGCAGTCCCCCCCGTTCATGGCAGGCCAGATCCTACGAGCAGTACTTC. Full variable domain (missing parts from reference TRBV28 and TRBJ2-7): DVKVTQSSRYLVKRTGEKVFLECVQDMDHENMFWYRQDPGLGLRLIYFSYDVKMKEKGDIPEGYSVSREKKERFSLILESASTNQTSMYLCASSPPRSWQARSYEQYFGPGTRLTVT.